The T cell receptor beta chain under discussion was sequenced for a study of post-analysis software for immune sequencing data. Study context: Disease trajectories encompassed relapsing-remitting, secondary progressive and progressive-relapsing multiple sclerosis. General study results and limits: Comparison with controls showed significantly lower normalized Chao1 diversity in multiple sclerosis patients. Patients had higher frequencies than controls of about five TRBV segments, including TRBV5-6, TRBV5-1 and TRBV20-1.

Worth noting for this clonotype: Its antigen is unknown.

Researchers reported that TCR beta cDNA libraries carried unique molecular identifiers. The yield from approximately 1 to 10 million T cells was 500,000 or so cDNA molecules in total. MiXCR, run by TCRdb on the PCR reads, gives a single entry per CDR3 protein. This table holds 650,000 to 850,000 distinct CDR3 sequences, about 57% found once. The ends were cut back, 3 bases at V and 1 base at J, with 4 bases in the middle. CDR1 and CDR2 from the germline V gene are LNHDA and SQIVND (reference sequence). This CDR3 is 13 amino acids long. This chain connects TRBV19 to TRBJ2-1; D is ambiguous. This sequence was found in a girl aged 5 to 17 with multiple sclerosis. The sequenced material came from blood. The CDR3 DNA reads TGTGCCAGTAGTATTCGATCCTACAATGAGCAGTTCTTC. Translated: CASSIRSYNEQFF.